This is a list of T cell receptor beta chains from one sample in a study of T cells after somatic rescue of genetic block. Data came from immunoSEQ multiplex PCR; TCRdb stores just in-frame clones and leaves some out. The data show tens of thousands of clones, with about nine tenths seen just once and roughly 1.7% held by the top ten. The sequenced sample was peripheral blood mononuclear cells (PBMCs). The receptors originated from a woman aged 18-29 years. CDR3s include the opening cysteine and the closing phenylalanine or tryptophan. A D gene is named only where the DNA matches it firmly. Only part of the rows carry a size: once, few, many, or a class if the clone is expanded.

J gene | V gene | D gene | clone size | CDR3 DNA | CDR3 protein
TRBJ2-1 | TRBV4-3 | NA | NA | TGCGCCAGCAGCCAAGAGAGCGGTAACTACAATGAGCAGTTCTTC | CASSQESGNYNEQFF
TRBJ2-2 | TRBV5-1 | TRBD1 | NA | TGCGCCAGCAGCAGGACAGGGGGCGCCGGCACCGGGGAGCTGTTTTTT | CASSRTGGAGTGELFF
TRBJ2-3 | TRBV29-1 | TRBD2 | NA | TGCAGCGTCGGAGGGACTAGCGGGGGGAGATCAGATACGCAGTATTTT | CSVGGTSGGRSDTQYF
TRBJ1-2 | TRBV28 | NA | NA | TGTGCCAGCAGTTCCTGGCCCCACAACTATGGCTACACCTTC | CASSSWPHNYGYTF
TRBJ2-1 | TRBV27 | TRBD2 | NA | TGTGCCAGCACCCCACGTATGGGTAGCGGGAGGGGGAGGGGGTACAATGAGCAGTTCTTC | CASTPRMGSGRGRGYNEQFF
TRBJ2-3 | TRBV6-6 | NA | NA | TGTGCCAGCAGCTTAATACCTCTAGACACAGATACGCAGTATTTT | CASSLIPLDTDTQYF
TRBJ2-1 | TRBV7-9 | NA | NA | TGTGCCAGCAGCTTAACCGGGACGCTCCACAATGAGCAGTTCTTC | CASSLTGTLHNEQFF
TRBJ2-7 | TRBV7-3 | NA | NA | TGTGCCAGCAGCTTTGGGGGGTCCTACGAGCAGTACTTC | CASSFGGSYEQYF
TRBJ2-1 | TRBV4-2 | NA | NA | TGTGCCAGCAGCCAAGGGATAGCCTATGAGCAGTTCTTC | CASSQGIAYEQFF
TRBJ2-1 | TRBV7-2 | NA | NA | TGTGCCAGCAGCTTAATGGGGGCGGGAGACTATGAGCAGTTCTTC | CASSLMGAGDYEQFF
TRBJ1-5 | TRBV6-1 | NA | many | TGTGCCAGCAGTGAAGCTGGGCACCACAATCAGCCCCAGCATTTT | CASSEAGHHNQPQHF
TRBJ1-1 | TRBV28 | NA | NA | TGTGCCAGCAGTTTATCGGGGACTACCGGAGCTTTCTTT | CASSLSGTTGAFF
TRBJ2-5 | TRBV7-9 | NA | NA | TGTGCCAGCAGCTTAGTTAGGGGACCGGGGACCCAGTACTTC | CASSLVRGPGTQYF
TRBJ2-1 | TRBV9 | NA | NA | TGTGCCAGCAGTAGAGGGGAGCATGAGCAGTTCTTC | CASSRGEHEQFF
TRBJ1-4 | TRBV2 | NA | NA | TGTGCCAGCAGCTTTGACCCTTTCAACCCTGCAACTAATGAAAAACTGTTTTTT | CASSFDPFNPATNEKLFF
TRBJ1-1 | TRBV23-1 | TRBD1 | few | TGCGCCAGCAGTCACTCCGGGACAGGGGGGGAAAACACTGAAGCTTTCTTT | CASSHSGTGGENTEAFF
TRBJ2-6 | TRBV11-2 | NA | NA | TGTGCCAGCAGCTTAGGGGGTCGCGTCCTGACTTTC | CASSLGGRVLTF
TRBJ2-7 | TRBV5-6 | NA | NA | TGTGCCAGCAGCTTGCCCAGGGATTCCTACGAGCAGTACTTC | CASSLPRDSYEQYF
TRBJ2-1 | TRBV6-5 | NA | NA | TGTGCCAGCAGTTTCTACAATGAGCAGTTCTTC | CASSFYNEQFF
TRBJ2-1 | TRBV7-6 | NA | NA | TGTGCCAGCAGCTTAGCGCTATACAATGAGCAGTTCTTC | CASSLALYNEQFF
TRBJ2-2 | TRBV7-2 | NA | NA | TGTGCCAGCAGCTTAAGCCTAGCCGACAGAGTAGGGACCGGGGAGCTGTTTTTT | CASSLSLADRVGTGELFF
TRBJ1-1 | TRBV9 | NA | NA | TGTGCCAGCAGCGTGACAGGCCAGAACACTGAAGCTTTCTTT | CASSVTGQNTEAFF
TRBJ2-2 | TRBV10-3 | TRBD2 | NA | TGTGCCATCAGTGAGTCGGGACTAGCGAACACCGGGGAGCTGTTTTTT | CAISESGLANTGELFF
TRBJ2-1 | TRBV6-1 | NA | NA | TGTGCCAGCAGTGAACGGTATAGTAACGGAGGAGGTAACAATGAGCAGTTCTTC | CASSERYSNGGGNNEQFF
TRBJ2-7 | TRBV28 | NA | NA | TGTGCCAGCAGTTTTGGGGTCTACGAGCAGTACTTC | CASSFGVYEQYF
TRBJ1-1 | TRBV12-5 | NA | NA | TGTGCTAGTGGTTTGTCCCTGGGGGGGAACACTGAAGCTTTCTTT | CASGLSLGGNTEAFF
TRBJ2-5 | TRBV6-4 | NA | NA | TGTGCCAGCACTGGGCCTGGGGAGACCCAGTACTTC | CASTGPGETQYF
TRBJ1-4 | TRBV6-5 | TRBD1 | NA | TGTGCCAGCAGCTTGACAGGGCCTAATGAAAAACTGTTTTTT | CASSLTGPNEKLFF